This T cell receptor (beta chain) was documented in a study of T cell clones after liver transplantation. Whole-study context: Subjects received no induction therapy and standard immunosuppression until randomization at 12-24 months post-transplant.

The data were produced by immunoSEQ multiplex PCR, yet TCRdb's version contains in-frame clones alone and is incomplete. The top ten clones hold 0.99% of a sample with 98,000 or so clones, 75% to 85% of them seen once. The V segment lost 6 bases and the J segment 4 bases; nucleotides outside the gene matches: 7. Germline V gene sequence: CDR1 KGHSH, CDR2 LQKENI. The CDR3 consists of 14 residues. This chain links TRBV18 with TRBJ1-2; the match to TRBD1 covers 8 bases. This sample comprised CD4+ T cells from blood, obtained before liver transplant. This TCR was sampled from a human donor who received a liver transplant. CDR3 region: CASSRDRQGYGYTF. CDR3 nucleotides: TGTGCCAGCTCCCGGGACAGGCAAGGCTATGGCTACACCTTC.